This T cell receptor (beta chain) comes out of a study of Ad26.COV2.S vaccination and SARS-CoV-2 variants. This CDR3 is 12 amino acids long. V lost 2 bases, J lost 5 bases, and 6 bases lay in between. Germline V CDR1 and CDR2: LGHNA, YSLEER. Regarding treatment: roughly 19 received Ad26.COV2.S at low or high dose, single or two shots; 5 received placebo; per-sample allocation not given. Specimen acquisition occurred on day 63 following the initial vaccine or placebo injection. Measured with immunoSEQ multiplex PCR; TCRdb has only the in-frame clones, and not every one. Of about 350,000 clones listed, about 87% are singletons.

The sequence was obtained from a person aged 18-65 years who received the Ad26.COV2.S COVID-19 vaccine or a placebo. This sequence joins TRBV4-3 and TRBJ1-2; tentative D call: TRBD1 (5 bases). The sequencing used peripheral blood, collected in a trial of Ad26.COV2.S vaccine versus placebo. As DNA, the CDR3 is TGCGCCAGCAGCCAATCAGGGTATGGCTACACCTTC. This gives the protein CASSQSGYGYTF.